Detailed here is one T cell receptor beta chain. The antigen it binds to is not known. No quality values exist for individual bases; no much larger clone is one base distant. The CDR3, from cysteine to phenylalanine, totals 18 residues. Only the CDR3 DNA is retained, 54 bases long and in frame from the first base. This specimen comes from a study of blood T cell repertoires in COVID-19 (dated by TCRdb to between 2020 and 2021). For the study in its entirety: Samples covering the acute and convalescent phases of COVID-19 were provided by collaborators in the United States, Italy and Spain. The material from the prospective study consisted of cDNA or gDNA derived from T cells, B-cell-depleted T cells, or PBMCs. Deeply sampled blood TCRbeta repertoires from subjects exposed to, actively infected with, or recovered from COVID-19 were included in the dataset. The repertoires were released in a freely available public database intended as a resource for research on the immune response to SARS-CoV-2. The samples were drawn from the first 160 participants of the ongoing ImmuneRACE study and from 950 to 1,500 subjects provided by 6 global collaborators. The sample metadata nearly always contained a de-identified subject ID, COVID-19 status, age in years and sex. HLA class I and class II types, where available, came from metadata supplied by the sample provider rather than from assay-based typing. Broad study findings and their caveats: Clinical and demographic metadata were provided uncurated, with the amount varying by source and participant.

TCRbeta CDR3 regions were amplified from genomic DNA using the immunoSEQ Assay, a bias-controlled multiplex PCR. The published analysis was carried out like this. The number of nucleated cells in each sample was estimated from the amplification of reference gene primers within the assay. To quantify the absolute abundance of each unique TCRbeta CDR3 rearrangement, sequence reads were collapsed and filtered. Productive Simpson clonality was computed per sample as the square root of Simpson's diversity index over productive rearrangements. TCRdb obtained this table from immuneACCESS and retained in-frame rearrangements with V and J assigned. These tables miss some clones; where compared with another copy, unresolved V genes account for less than half of the shortfall, and the remainder is unexplained. V and J calls and clone size are copied from that table; D and trimming were computed from the DNA. This sample holds about 140,000 clones; 60% to 80% were observed only once. 9% to 10% of the sample comes from the top ten.

Whole blood was collected in K2EDTA tubes by collaborating institutions according to the institutions' own protocols. For TCRbeta analysis, collaborators shipped samples in one of three forms: frozen whole blood, isolated PBMCs, or DNA extracted from either of those sample types. The chain was built from TRBV21-1 and TRBJ1-2; the table gives TRBD1 as D, unverified against the DNA. TRBV21-1 is deemed a pseudogene. This TCR came from a woman in her 50s with active or convalescent COVID-19. The specimen was peripheral blood. The encoded CDR3 is CASSKDYDRVLSNYGYTF. The DNA reads as follows: TGTGCCAGCAGCAAAGACTATGACAGGGTGCTTTCAAACTATGGCTACACCTTC.